The rows below give T cell receptor beta chains drawn from one sample of a study of cytomegalovirus exposure and HLA in healthy donors. The assay was immunoSEQ multiplex PCR, and TCRdb's table has in-frame clones only and misses some. The sample holds 160,000 or so clones, roughly 85% seen once. The specimen sequenced was PBMCs. These receptors came from a woman in her 30s in good health and CMV-seronegative. The CDR3 runs from the conserved cysteine through the conserved F or W. Each record gives: clone size, V gene, D gene, J gene, CDR3 DNA, CDR3 protein. D genes are given only for firm matches. Size tells how often a clone was seen (once, few, many) or the class of an expanded clone, and some rows leave it out.

.,TRBV19,.,TRBJ2-3,TGTGCCAGCTCACAGGGAAGGGATACGCAGTATTTT,CASSQGRDTQYF
.,TRBV2,TRBD2,TRBJ2-2,TGTGCCAGCAGCGGGACTAGCATGCGGGAGCTGTTTTTT,CASSGTSMRELFF
.,TRBV18,TRBD1,TRBJ1-4,TGTGCCAGCTCACCACGGGGACAGGGAGAAGAAAAACTGTTTTTT,CASSPRGQGEEKLFF
.,TRBV5-4,.,TRBJ1-5,TGTGCCAGCAGCCTACAGGGAGCGGGACAGCCCCAGCATTTT,CASSLQGAGQPQHF
.,TRBV13,.,TRBJ2-7,TGTGCCAGCAGCGCGACACCCTCCTACGAGCAGTACTTC,CASSATPSYEQYF
.,TRBV5-6,.,TRBJ2-7,TGTGCCAGCAGCTTGGCCCAGGGAAGAACGTGGTACGAGCAGTACTTC,CASSLAQGRTWYEQYF
.,TRBV5-1,TRBD2,TRBJ2-5,TGCGCCAGCAGCTCGGGGGGAGGCCAGAGAGAGACCCAGTACTTC,CASSSGGGQRETQYF
.,TRBV9,.,TRBJ1-2,TGTGCCAGCAGCGCCCTGGGAAGGGTTCCTAGCGGTGGCTACACCTTC,CASSALGRVPSGGYTF
.,TRBV7-3,.,TRBJ1-2,TGTGCCAGCAGCTTAAATCCAGTTGGCTACACCTTC,CASSLNPVGYTF
.,TRBV25-1,TRBD1,TRBJ1-6,TGTGCCAGCAGTGAACCTGGGACAGGGAATTCACCCCTCCACTTT,CASSEPGTGNSPLHF
.,TRBV4-1,TRBD1,TRBJ2-7,TGCGCCAGCAGCCAAGATGACAGGGGACGCGAGCAGTACTTC,CASSQDDRGREQYF
.,TRBV5-4,TRBD1,TRBJ2-1,TGTGCCAGCAACCGCCGGGACAGGGAAATTCGAGAGCAGTTCTTC,CASNRRDREIREQFF
once,TRBV27,TRBD1,TRBJ2-7,TGTGCCAGGGAAACGGGACAGGGTATCCACGAGCAGTACTTC,CARETGQGIHEQYF
.,TRBV28,TRBD1,TRBJ2-3,TGTGCCACCTCAGGCGGGACAGGGCTCACAGATACGCAGTATTTT,CATSGGTGLTDTQYF
.,TRBV2,TRBD1,TRBJ2-1,TGTGCGAGACAGGGGCGATACAATGAGCAGTTCTTC,CARQGRYNEQFF
.,TRBV7-9,.,TRBJ1-1,TGTGCCAGCAGCGTAATTCTGAACACTGAAGCTTTCTTT,CASSVILNTEAFF
.,TRBV6-1,TRBD1,TRBJ2-1,TGTGCCAGCAGTGTAGGGACAGCCAACAATGAGCAGTTCTTC,CASSVGTANNEQFF
once,TRBV10-2,TRBD1,TRBJ1-2,TGCGCCAGCAGTGAGGGACAGGCGCTCAACTATGGCTACACCTTC,CASSEGQALNYGYTF
few,TRBV6-1,TRBD1,TRBJ1-1,TGTGCCAGCAGTACGGGACAGGGTGCGGGCACTGAAGCTTTCTTT,CASSTGQGAGTEAFF
.,TRBV7-6,TRBD2,TRBJ2-1,TGTGCCAGCAGCCGGACTAGCGGGAGAAATGAGCAGTTCTTC,CASSRTSGRNEQFF
.,TRBV7-2,TRBD2,TRBJ2-7,TGTGCCAGCAGCTTAGCAGGAGCGGGGGTCAACGAGCAGTACTTC,CASSLAGAGVNEQYF
.,TRBV5-4,TRBD1,TRBJ1-2,TGTGCCAGCAGCGAAAAGACGACAGGGAAATTTGGCTACACCTTC,CASSEKTTGKFGYTF
.,TRBV9,.,TRBJ1-5,TGTGCCAGCAGCGTGTCGGGGGGAAGCAATCAGCCCCAGCATTTT,CASSVSGGSNQPQHF
.,TRBV27,.,TRBJ1-5,TGTGCCAGCAGTTTCAGGGGCCCGGGGTATAGCAATCAGCCCCAGCATTTT,CASSFRGPGYSNQPQHF
.,TRBV2,TRBD1,TRBJ2-6,TGTGCCAGCAGTCCGGGACAGGGTCGCACTGGGGCCAACGTCCTGACTTTC,CASSPGQGRTGANVLTF
.,TRBV5-4,.,TRBJ2-7,TGTGCCAGCAGCTTGGCCCGGGGAGGAAATGGCGAGCAGTACTTC,CASSLARGGNGEQYF
.,TRBV29-1,.,TRBJ2-3,TGCAGCGTTGCCCCATCCACAGATACGCAGTATTTT,CSVAPSTDTQYF
.,TRBV7-8,.,TRBJ1-2,TGTGCCAGCAGCTTAGGACAGTCCTATGGCTACACCTTC,CASSLGQSYGYTF
many,TRBV4-3,.,TRBJ1-1,TGCGCCAGCAGCCAAGATTATGGGGGGATGAACACTGAAGCTTTCTTT,CASSQDYGGMNTEAFF
.,TRBV9,TRBD2,TRBJ2-3,TGTGCCAGCAGCGCGGGAGGATGGACAGATACGCAGTATTTT,CASSAGGWTDTQYF
.,TRBV9,TRBD1,TRBJ1-1,TGTGCCAGCAGCCCTGGACAGGGGAACATGAACACTGAAGCTTTCTTT,CASSPGQGNMNTEAFF
.,TRBV7-2,.,TRBJ1-1,TGTGCCAGCAGCCCCGTCCCTGTCGGGGGCACTGAAGCTTTCTTT,CASSPVPVGGTEAFF
.,TRBV29-1,.,TRBJ2-7,TGCAGCGTTGAAACAGCTTCCTACGAGCAGTACTTC,CSVETASYEQYF
.,TRBV5-1,TRBD2,TRBJ2-7,TGCGCCAGCAGCCCGGGAGGGGGGACCTACGAGCAGTACTTC,CASSPGGGTYEQYF
.,TRBV4-3,.,TRBJ2-3,TGCGCCAGCAGCCAAGATCTATCAGATACGCAGTATTTT,CASSQDLSDTQYF
.,TRBV7-9,.,TRBJ1-1,TGTGCCAGCAGCCCCACTCTATTGGGGGCCACTGAAGCTTTCTTT,CASSPTLLGATEAFF
.,TRBV14,TRBD2,TRBJ2-1,TGTGCCAGCAGCCAAGATTGGACTAGCGGGAGGATCTTGACCTACAATGAGCAGTTCTTC,CASSQDWTSGRILTYNEQFF
.,TRBV7-9,.,TRBJ1-1,TGTGCCAGCAGCAAACAGGGAGGGGAGACTGAAGCTTTCTTT,CASSKQGGETEAFF
.,TRBV6-5,.,TRBJ2-1,TGTGCCAGCAGTCCTGACAGGAGCTCCTACAATGAGCAGTTCTTC,CASSPDRSSYNEQFF
.,TRBV19,TRBD1,TRBJ2-7,TGTGCCAGTAGCACGGACAGGGACTACGAGCAGTACTTC,CASSTDRDYEQYF
few,TRBV28,TRBD2,TRBJ2-5,TGTGCCAGCAGTCTCCGGGGACTAGCGCGTGTAGGAGAGACCCAGTACTTC,CASSLRGLARVGETQYF
.,TRBV30,.,TRBJ2-7,TGTGCCTGGAGAGGAGGGGCCTACGAGCAGTACTTC,CAWRGGAYEQYF
.,TRBV19,.,TRBJ1-3,TGTGCCTCAGGGTCTGGGAAAAACACCATATATTTT,CASGSGKNTIYF
.,TRBV7-2,TRBD2,TRBJ2-5,TGTGCCAGCAGCCCCGGGGGGGCACAAGAGACCCAGTACTTC,CASSPGGAQETQYF
.,TRBV28,TRBD1,TRBJ2-5,TGTGCCAGCACCATGACCCACAGGGGGGAGCAGTACTTC,CASTMTHRGEQYF
.,TRBV18,.,TRBJ2-5,TGTGCCAGCTCACCACTTTGGACCGGGGGAAGAGAGACCCAGTACTTC,CASSPLWTGGRETQYF